The source of this TCR beta chain is a study of regulatory T cells in long-lasting Graves disease. The study, taken as a whole, reports: Repertoires from persistent disease leaned toward TRBV28, TRBJ1-2 and TRBJ2-5.

With iRepertoire HTBI primers and Arm-PCR of CDR3 regions, TCR beta libraries were built. TCRdb reanalysed the multiplex PCR reads using MiXCR and keeps one entry per CDR3 protein. The sample contains 350,000 to 400,000 distinct CDR3 sequences, roughly a sixth of which appear only once. This clonotype has a count of ten or more. No antigen is known for it. This CDR3 spans 15 amino acids. J gave up 0 bases and V 4 bases, and 5 bases lay outside the gene matches. The germline CDR1 and CDR2 sequences are SEHNR and FQNEAQ (reference sequence). Time point given: newly diagnosed GD, antithyroid drugs for less than 3 months. Making the TCR library involved RNA that had been extracted from PBMCs. EDTA tubes held roughly 10 milliliters of peripheral blood from each patient.

V and J are TRBV7-9 and TRBJ1-2; TRBD1 aligns across 7 bases. The TCR was taken from a female donor with Graves disease. The specimen comprised peripheral blood mononuclear cells (PBMCs), sampled at new diagnosis, from a patient treated with antithyroid drugs. CDR3 sequence reads: CASSYTGTANYGYTF. CDR3 sequence (DNA): TGTGCCAGCAGCTACACCGGGACAGCTAACTATGGCTACACCTTC.